This TCR beta chain was documented in a study of spatial heterogeneity in lung cancer. Each CDR3 protein gets one entry after TCRdb re-called the 5' RACE reads with MiXCR. Of more than 85,000 distinct CDR3 sequences in the sample, around 8.6% were seen once. Points from the study as a whole: TCRs found ubiquitously expanded in tumor appeared in blood more at resection than at follow-up.

Sample time point: sample taken at primary tumor resection. Frozen PBMC, nontumor lung or tumor provided whole RNA, which was sequenced unsorted. There are a few counts of this clonotype. Its antigen is not identified. Germline CDR1 and CDR2: LNHNV and YYDKDF (reference sequence). The CDR3 totals 14 residues. Trimming took 0 bases from V and 1 from J, leaving 3 bases between them. The specimen was PBMCs, collected at surgery. The origin of this receptor is a male donor with early-stage non-small cell lung cancer. The V call is TRBV15, the J call TRBJ2-2; D gene unclear. Written as DNA, the CDR3 is TGTGCCACCAGCAGAGATAGGAACACCGGGGAGCTGTTTTTT. Translation gives CATSRDRNTGELFF.